The 18 T cell receptor beta chains given below trace back to one sample, sequenced in a study of control samples from healthy donors and cancer patients. Here immunoSEQ multiplex PCR was the method, and the copy in TCRdb shows in-frame clones only, minus some. This table holds some 130,000 clones, 85% to 95% found once. The sequencing sample was made of PBMCs. The receptor set was obtained from a man between 50 and 59 years old with head and neck cancer.

This clone was counted only a few times. V gene TRBV10-3 combines with J gene TRBJ1-2; perhaps TRBD1 as D (6 bases). Trimming removed 7 bases at V and 2 bases at J, with 17 bases between. Germline CDR1 reads ENHRY; CDR2 reads SYGVKD. The CDR3 runs 15 residues. The CDR3 bases are TGTGCCATCAAGGAGGAGCCAGGGGCAAACTATGGCTACACCTTC. Its translation: CAIKEEPGANYGYTF.

This rearrangement joins TRBV4-1 to TRBJ1-4; maybe TRBD1 (6 bases). The CDR3 totals 15 residues. Trimming took 1 base from V and 7 from J, leaving 13 bases between them. Per germline, CDR1 MGHRA and CDR2 YSYEKL. CDR3 amino acids: CASSQAGGLGEKLFF. As DNA, the CDR3 is TGCGCCAGCAGCCAAGCCGGGGGCCTGGGTGAAAAACTGTTTTTT.

This chain joins TRBV7-2 and TRBJ1-1, with a possible D match to TRBD1 (5 bases). Deletions cut 1 base from V and 4 bases from J, with 10 bases between. Germline V gene sequence: CDR1 SGHTA, CDR2 FQGNSA. The CDR3 has 14 residues. The CDR3 DNA is TGTGCCAGCAGCTTAGGGGGGACCGCCACTGAAGCTTTCTTT. Amino acids: CASSLGGTATEAFF.

This chain uses TRBV15 with TRBJ2-7, with a tentative D call TRBD2 (6 bases). CDR3 size: 14 residues. CDR1 and CDR2 (germline): LNHNV, YYDKDF (reference sequence). Trimming shortened V by 5 bases and J by 4 bases, and 15 bases separated the two germline ends. CDR3 protein: CATSQVGGDYEQYF. The CDR3 DNA follows: TGTGCCACCAGCCAGGTGGGAGGAGATTACGAGCAGTACTTC.

The CDR3, as DNA: TGTGCCAGCAGCCAAGGACTAGCCCCATCCTACGAGCAGTACTTC. Its protein product is CASSQGLAPSYEQYF. The chain uses TRBV14 and TRBJ2-7, with 7 bases lining up with TRBD2. Germline trimming cut 1 base from V and 1 base from J; bases unmatched to any gene: 4. The germline V gene has CDR1 SGHDN and CDR2 FVKESK. The CDR3 totals 15 residues.

The chain links TRBV3-1 (or the pseudogene TRBV3-2) to TRBJ1-6; D ambiguous. With 4 bases removed from V and 4 bases from J, the gap between germline ends came to 8 bases. The V gene's germline CDR1 is LGHDT and CDR2 YNNKEL (reference sequence). The CDR3 loop spans 14 amino acids. CDR3: CASSPEGYNSPLHF. CDR3 sequence (DNA): TGTGCCAGCAGCCCCGAAGGATATAATTCACCCCTCCACTTT.

This chain joins TRBV7-2 and TRBJ2-3; 8 bases map to TRBD2. V trimming: 3 bases; J trimming: 4 bases; junction bases outside the gene matches: 0. The CDR3 is 13 amino acids. The germline V gene encodes CDR1 SGHTA and CDR2 FQGNSA. In DNA, the CDR3 is TGTGCCAGCAGCTTCGGGGGGGCAGATACGCAGTATTTT. This encodes CASSFGGADTQYF.

The CDR3 loop reads CASKLGGGLNEQFF. The CDR3 nucleotides are TGTGCCAGCAAACTCGGCGGGGGCCTCAATGAGCAGTTCTTC. The V call is TRBV6-5, the J call TRBJ2-1, with D possibly being TRBD2 (7 bases). CDR3 size: 14 residues. V lost 7 bases to trimming and J lost 6 bases, with 16 bases between them. Germline V gene sequence: CDR1 MNHEY, CDR2 SVGAGI.

The chain employs TRBV18 and TRBJ2-1; 11 bases map to TRBD2. CDR1 and CDR2 (germline): KGHSH, LQKENI. This CDR3 region has 15 residues. J gave up 6 bases and V 2 bases, and 3 bases lay outside the gene matches. The CDR3 loop reads CASSPALAGGNEQFF. The DNA of the CDR3 is TGTGCCAGCTCACCAGCGCTAGCGGGGGGCAATGAGCAGTTCTTC.

The chain has TRBV7-9 and TRBJ1-2, with D maybe TRBD1 (5 bases). Trimming stripped 0 bases from V and 4 bases from J, with 15 bases between. Germline-derived CDR1 and CDR2 are SEHNR and FQNEAQ (reference sequence). CDR3 length: 16 amino acids. CDR3 sequence: CASSLARQGASYGYTF. The CDR3, as DNA: TGTGCCAGCAGCTTAGCGAGGCAGGGTGCCAGCTATGGCTACACCTTC. The whole variable domain, filled in from reference TRBV7-9 and TRBJ1-2, reads DTGVSQNPRHKITKRGQNVTFRCDPISEHNRLYWYRQTLGQGPEFLTYFQNEAQLEKSRLLSDRFSAERPKGSFSTLEIQRTEQGDSAMYLCASSLARQGASYGYTFGSGTRLTVV.

The chain links TRBV9 to TRBJ1-1; D gene ambiguous. This CDR3 is 15 amino acids long. Per the germline V gene, CDR1 is SGDLS and CDR2 is YYNGEE. V lost 3 bases, J lost 1 base, and 13 bases lay in between. CDR3 sequence reads: CASSASVGTNTEAFF. In nucleotides, the CDR3 is TGTGCCAGCAGCGCCTCCGTGGGCACGAACACTGAAGCTTTCTTT.

The chain carries TRBV19 and TRBJ1-6, with 7 nucleotides matching TRBD1. Germline V gene data show CDR1 as LNHDA and CDR2 as SQIVND (reference sequence). After removal of 5 bases from V and 7 bases from J, the junction contained 8 bases not matched to a gene. The CDR3 spans 15 residues. CDR3 DNA: TGTGCCAGTAGTGAGAACCCGGGACAGAATTCACCCCTCCACTTT. This sequence encodes CASSENPGQNSPLHF.

This chain links TRBV18 with TRBJ2-7; D is unresolved. Germline V lookup: CDR1 KGHSH, CDR2 LQKENI. CDR3 length equals 12 residues. With 3 bases removed from V and 4 bases from J, the gap between germline ends came to 7 bases. The CDR3 is CASSPDPYEQYF. The CDR3 DNA is TGTGCCAGCTCACCGGATCCTTACGAGCAGTACTTC.

The chain joins TRBV12-3 or TRBV12-4 to TRBJ2-7, with 7 bases aligning to TRBD1. V lost 6 bases to trimming and J lost 2 bases; unmatched junction nucleotides: 4. The CDR3 runs 13 residues. The CDR3 sequence: CASRGDRTYEQYF. Written as DNA, the CDR3 is TGTGCCAGCAGGGGGGACAGAACCTACGAGCAGTACTTC.

The rearrangement joins TRBV6-1 to TRBJ1-2; possibly TRBD1 for D (5 bases). CDR1 MNHNS and CDR2 SASEGT come from the germline V gene. Trimming shortened V by 2 bases and J by 8 bases, and 21 bases separated the two germline ends. CDR3 size: 16 residues. The CDR3 nucleotides read TGTGCCAGCAGTGAAACTTCGCAACGAGGGACTCGGGGCTACACCTTC. Translated, it gives CASSETSQRGTRGYTF.

The V call is TRBV7-9, the J call TRBJ2-7; unclear D gene. Trimming stripped 3 bases from V and 1 base from J, with 19 bases between. The germline CDR1 and CDR2 sequences are SEHNR and FQNEAQ (reference sequence). This CDR3 comprises 17 residues. CDR3 sequence reads: CASSFFAYKFASYEQYF. CDR3 DNA sequence: TGTGCCAGCAGCTTTTTCGCGTATAAGTTTGCGTCCTACGAGCAGTACTTC. Complete variable domain (other parts from reference TRBV7-9 and TRBJ2-7): DTGVSQNPRHKITKRGQNVTFRCDPISEHNRLYWYRQTLGQGPEFLTYFQNEAQLEKSRLLSDRFSAERPKGSFSTLEIQRTEQGDSAMYLCASSFFAYKFASYEQYFGPGTRLTVT.

J is TRBJ2-1 and V is TRBV7-3, with TRBD2 matching 12 bases. The V and J ends lost 5 bases and 7 bases, in that order; junction bases with no gene match: 18. Germline values: CDR1 SGHTA, CDR2 FQGTGA. This CDR3 contains 19 residues. The CDR3 nucleotides read TGTGCCAGCAGCCCAGGAGGTTCGGCTAGCGGGGGGGCCTGGAATGAGCAGTTCTTC. This sequence encodes CASSPGGSASGGAWNEQFF. Variable domain in full (rest from reference TRBV7-3 and TRBJ2-1): GAGVSQTPSNKVTEKGKYVELRCDPISGHTALYWYRQSLGQGPEFLIYFQGTGAADDSGLPNDRFFAVRPEGSVSTLKIQRTERGDSAVYLCASSPGGSASGGAWNEQFFGPGTRLTVL.

The chain links TRBV12-3 or TRBV12-4 to TRBJ1-6; weak D call: TRBD1 (6 bases). V lost 3 bases and J 9 bases, leaving 9 bases between the germline ends. The CDR3 sequence is 13 residues long. DNA for the CDR3: TGTGCCAGCAGTTTTAGGGGGGGTTCACCCCTCCACTTT. It specifies CASSFRGGSPLHF.